This TCR beta chain was captured by sequencing in a study of T cell responses to AZD1222 COVID-19 vaccine. Findings and limits, study-wide: Donors skewed white British and female; clonal diversity was possibly underestimated. CD4 TCRs associated with vaccination spanned spike, dominating at 160-218 and 743-854.

Assay: immunoSEQ multiplex PCR; the TCRdb copy retains only in-frame clones and omits some. The profile shows approximately 90,000 clones, 90% of them singletons. This clone was seen a handful of times. Its matching antigen is unknown. Per the germline V gene, CDR1 is MNHEY and CDR2 is SMNVEV (reference sequence). The CDR3 covers 14 residues. V gave up 8 bases and J gave up 8 bases; unmatched junction bases: 7. The material sequenced was peripheral blood, taken on day 0 of AZD1222 vaccination. V and J are TRBV27 and TRBJ1-5; 12 nucleotides match TRBD1. The TCR comes from an adult in good health. The CDR3 reads CASAGQGAREPQHF. In nucleotides, the CDR3 is TGTGCCAGCGCGGGACAGGGGGCCAGAGAGCCCCAGCATTTT.